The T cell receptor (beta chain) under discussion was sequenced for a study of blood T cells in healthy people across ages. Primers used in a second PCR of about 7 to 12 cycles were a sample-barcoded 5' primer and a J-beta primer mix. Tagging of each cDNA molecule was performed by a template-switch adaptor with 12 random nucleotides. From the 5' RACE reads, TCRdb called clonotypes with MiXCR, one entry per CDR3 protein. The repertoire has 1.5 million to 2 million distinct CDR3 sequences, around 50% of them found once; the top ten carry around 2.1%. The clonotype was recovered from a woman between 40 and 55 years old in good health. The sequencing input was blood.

CDR3 region: CASSQGGRGPNYGYTF. For the CDR3, the DNA is TGCGCCAGCAGCCAAGGTGGGAGGGGACCTAACTATGGCTACACCTTC. The chain employs TRBV4-3 and TRBJ1-2, with D perhaps matching TRBD1 (5 bases). V lost 1 base, J lost 0 bases, and 12 bases lay in between. CDR3 length equals 16 residues. Germline values: CDR1 LGHNA, CDR2 YSLEER.